Listed below are T cell receptor beta chains from one sample, sequenced in a study of blood T cell repertoires in COVID-19. Method: immunoSEQ multiplex PCR; TCRdb's copy keeps in-frame clones and lacks some. The table shows around 250,000 clones, with around 83% occurring only once. The source material was peripheral blood. The source of these receptors is a man of 80 years or more with acute or convalescent COVID-19. Each CDR3 is given with its conserved first and last residue. D genes are given only for firm matches. Only part of the rows carry a size: once, few, many, or a class if the clone is expanded.

V gene	D gene	J gene	clone size	CDR3 protein	CDR3 DNA
TRBV28	TRBD1	TRBJ1-2	-	CASSSSTGGTYGYTF	TGTGCCAGCAGTTCCTCGACAGGGGGCACCTATGGCTACACCTTC
TRBV7-9	TRBD2	TRBJ2-5	-	CASSSRLAGGFQETQYF	TGTGCCAGCAGCTCGAGACTAGCGGGGGGCTTCCAAGAGACCCAGTACTTC
TRBV3-1/TRBV3-2	-	TRBJ1-3	-	CASSLRSGSGNTIYF	TGTGCCAGCAGCCTCCGCTCAGGTTCTGGAAACACCATATATTTT
TRBV4-2	TRBD2	TRBJ2-2	-	CASSQELGGSPVGELFF	TGTGCCAGCAGCCAAGAGTTGGGGGGGTCCCCCGTCGGGGAGCTGTTTTTT
TRBV6-5	-	TRBJ2-3	few	CASRKRSSFTDTQYF	TGTGCCAGCAGGAAAAGGTCTAGCTTCACAGATACGCAGTATTTT
TRBV11-2	-	TRBJ2-7	-	CASSLGGRNSYEQYF	TGTGCCAGCAGCTTAGGTGGCAGAAACTCCTACGAGCAGTACTTC
TRBV12-5	-	TRBJ2-1	-	CASGTGLLINEQFF	TGTGCTAGTGGGACGGGACTCCTCATTAATGAGCAGTTCTTC
TRBV7-8	-	TRBJ2-7	-	CASSRTTTYEQYF	TGTGCCAGCAGCCGTACCACAACCTACGAGCAGTACTTC
TRBV7-8	TRBD2	TRBJ2-7	-	CASSFLAALAGNEQYF	TGTGCCAGCAGCTTTTTAGCGGCCCTAGCGGGAAACGAGCAGTACTTC
TRBV11-2	-	TRBJ2-1	-	CASSLLSVGSTGDEQFF	TGTGCCAGCAGCTTATTATCCGTGGGGTCGACCGGGGATGAGCAGTTCTTC
TRBV3-1/TRBV3-2	TRBD1	TRBJ1-3	-	CASSPTGIDGNTIYF	TGTGCCAGCAGCCCGACAGGGATCGATGGAAACACCATATATTTT
TRBV6-6	-	TRBJ2-2	-	CASSYFQNTGELFF	TGTGCCAGCAGTTACTTCCAAAACACCGGGGAGCTGTTTTTT